The present TCR beta chain was sequenced within a study of metastatic and nonmetastatic thyroid tumors (dated by TCRdb to about 2020). Turning to the overall study: Repertoires were compared across peripheral blood and tumor or nodule tissue samples from malignant and benign thyroid patients.

On the study overall, not on this receptor specifically: In both blood and tumor samples, malignant tumors were reported to have significantly higher TCR beta diversity than benign nodules.

Before undergoing thyroid surgery, none of the patients had been given any kind of treatment. Using T-cell receptor beta sequencing, the researchers looked back retrospectively at clinical samples from patients, gathered between about 2012 and 2018. Comments on this clone: The target of this receptor is not known. No base-level quality is on record; no much larger clone is a single base apart.

The germline V gene yields KGHDR for CDR1 and SFDVKD for CDR2. Trimming takes 4 bases from V and 4 bases from J, and the germline ends sit 18 bases apart. The CDR3 covers 16 residues, taking in both the cysteine and the phenylalanine. This entry keeps only the CDR3 DNA: 48 bases, framed from base 1. The library came from PCR. Data came from an Illumina HiSeq 4000. The TCR beta-chain CDR3 region of each patient was profiled by high-throughput sequencing. In the authors' own workflow: The researchers built a classifier to tell apart papillary thyroid cancer patients with distant metastasis, based on CDR3 differences among clinicopathological groups. Repertoire diversity was assessed with the Shannon index, and tumor-blood repertoire similarity with the Morisita-Horn index. TCRdb itself trimmed the public reads at Q25 with fastp, ran MiXCR and retained productive beta chains. TCRdb, rather than the study authors, made the V and J calls. The sample has roughly 39,000 clones on record, approximately 44% of them singletons. The ten largest clonotypes hold approximately 25% of the sample.

The chain uses TRBV24-1 and TRBJ1-2, with an unclear D gene assignment. The source is a male donor with papillary thyroid cancer or a benign thyroid nodule (not recorded which). Some clones in this sample may be carry-over from other donors' samples. Sequencing was done on a sample of tumor tissue. The CDR3 protein is CATSDPASGDGYGYTF. The DNA reads TGTGCCACCAGTGACCCTGCGTCGGGAGATGGCTATGGCTACACCTTC.